The next 20 T cell receptor beta chains were all read from a single sample in a study of cytomegalovirus exposure and HLA in healthy donors. In the PCR, 60 Vbeta and 13 Jbeta primers were used. The repertoire was sequenced with immunoSEQ multiplex PCR; TCRdb's copy has only in-frame clones and lacks some. The table lists roughly 160,000 clones, about three quarters of them singletons, with around 15% in the top ten. Source material: PBMCs. All receptors come from a man in his forties or fifties in good health and CMV-seropositive.

The CDR3 nucleotides read TGTGCCAGAAGATTCGTATGTGACATTTTTAACTATGGCTACACCTTC. Protein sequence: CARRFVCDIFNYGYTF. This chain joins TRBV5-3 and TRBJ1-2; D not resolved. TRBV5-3 is an ORF, with its function uncertain. Trimming took off 5 bases at V and 1 base at J, with 18 bases between the two ends. This CDR3 comprises 16 residues.

The CDR3 sequence: CASSLDPDGYTF. For the CDR3, the DNA is TGTGCCAGCAGCTTGGATCCCGATGGCTACACCTTC. The chain carries TRBV5-5 and TRBJ1-2, with unresolved D. Germline V gene sequence: CDR1 SGHKS, CDR2 YYEKEE (reference sequence). V was cut by 0 bases and J by 6 bases, with 6 bases left in between. The CDR3 length is 12 residues.

V is TRBV19 and J is TRBJ1-1, with 7 nucleotides matching TRBD1. CDR1 and CDR2 (germline): LNHDA, SQIVND (reference sequence). The trim removed 5 bases at V and 3 bases at J, leaving 15 bases unmatched. The CDR3 extends over 17 amino acids. The CDR3 coding sequence is TGTGCCAGTAGTCCCTCGCACAGGGGATTCAAGGACACTGAAGCTTTCTTT. The encoded protein is CASSPSHRGFKDTEAFF.

This clone was observed a few times. The chain joins TRBV30 to TRBJ2-6; TRBD1 matches at 7 bases. Germline CDR1 is GTSNPN and CDR2 is SVGIG (reference sequence). The CDR3 spans 17 residues. After removal of 7 bases from V and 0 bases from J, the junction contained 12 bases not matched to a gene. This chain's CDR3 is CALRRDRVSSGANVLTF. CDR3 coding DNA: TGTGCCTTACGACGGGACAGAGTAAGCTCTGGGGCCAACGTCCTGACTTTC.

This rearrangement joins TRBV2 to TRBJ2-5, with 8 bases fitting TRBD1. The CDR3 has 14 residues. V shed 9 bases and J 7 bases; nucleotides not matched to a gene: 13. Germline-derived CDR1 and CDR2 are SNHLY and FYNNEI. CDR3 region: CASLRGPPSRTQYF. CDR3 DNA: TGTGCCAGTCTCAGGGGGCCGCCCTCGAGGACCCAGTACTTC.

The chain joins TRBV7-7 to TRBJ2-5, with D maybe TRBD2 (6 bases). Germline assignment: CDR1 SSHAT and CDR2 FNYEAQ (reference sequence). The CDR3 totals 14 residues. Deletions cut 3 bases from V and 5 bases from J, with 13 bases between. CDR3: CASSFGGAGETQYF. The CDR3 nucleotides read TGTGCCAGCAGCTTTGGAGGGGCCGGGGAGACCCAGTACTTC.

This clone appeared once. The chain combines TRBV7-2 with TRBJ1-3; D gene uncertain. This CDR3 has 15 amino acids. Trimming cost V 5 bases and J 5 bases, with 16 bases left between them. Looked up from germline, CDR1 is SGHTA and CDR2 is FQGNSA. This chain's CDR3 is CASSHLGGERNTIYF. The CDR3 coding sequence is TGTGCCAGCAGCCACCTGGGCGGGGAAAGAAACACCATATATTTT. Using reference TRBV7-2 and TRBJ1-3 for the parts outside the CDR3, the full variable domain is GAGVSQSPSNKVTEKGKDVELRCDPISGHTALYWYRQSLGQGLEFLIYFQGNSAPDKSGLPSDRFSAERTGGSVSTLTIQRTQQEDSAVYLCASSHLGGERNTIYFGEGSWLTVV.

This chain links TRBV6-6 with TRBJ1-5; D not certain. V lost 2 bases and J lost 0, with 11 bases in between. CDR1 is MNHNY, CDR2 SVGAGI, per germline (reference sequence). The CDR3 has 16 amino acids. The CDR3 bases are TGTGCCAGCAGTTACAAGGGAGATCTTAGCAATCAGCCCCAGCATTTT. This sequence encodes CASSYKGDLSNQPQHF.

A single count supports this clone. The chain couples TRBV19 to TRBJ1-2; D perhaps matches TRBD1 (5 bases). This CDR3 has 13 amino acids. The germline V and J ends were trimmed by 6 bases and 2 bases, with 10 bases remaining between them. The V gene's germline CDR1 is LNHDA and CDR2 SQIVND (reference sequence). The CDR3 bases are TGTGCCAGTAGCTTCGGGGGGAACTATGGCTACACCTTC. Translated: CASSFGGNYGYTF.

The chain recombines TRBV6-5 with TRBJ1-6; no definite D call. Germline assignment: CDR1 MNHEY and CDR2 SVGAGI. Trimming shortened V by 2 bases and J by 3 bases, and 8 bases separated the two germline ends. This CDR3 is 15 amino acids long. The CDR3 coding sequence is TGTGCCAGCAGTTACCAGACACTCTATAATTCACCCCTCCACTTT. It specifies CASSYQTLYNSPLHF.

The chain couples TRBV7-2 to TRBJ2-3; D gene ambiguous. Germline assignment: CDR1 SGHTA and CDR2 FQGNSA. V shed 3 bases and J shed 4 bases, with 5 bases lying between them. The CDR3 is 12 residues long. CDR3 sequence (DNA): TGTGCCAGCAGCTTGTCCTCAGATACGCAGTATTTT. Its protein product is CASSLSSDTQYF.

This clone occurred once. This chain joins TRBV14 and TRBJ2-5; 8 bases line up with TRBD1. CDR1 is SGHDN, CDR2 FVKESK, per germline. V was clipped by 2 bases and J by 3 bases; unmatched bases: 5. This CDR3 is 15 amino acids long. CDR3 region: CASSQQGATKETQYF. The CDR3 DNA follows: TGTGCCAGCAGCCAACAGGGGGCAACCAAAGAGACCCAGTACTTC.

The chain recombines TRBV30 with TRBJ2-5, with D perhaps matching TRBD1 (5 bases). The length of the CDR3 is 15 residues. V shed 0 bases and J shed 4 bases, with 15 bases lying between them. CDR1 and CDR2 from the germline V gene are GTSNPN and SVGIG (reference sequence). This chain's CDR3 is CAWSVLRGQGETQYF. CDR3 DNA sequence: TGTGCCTGGAGTGTACTAAGGGGCCAGGGAGAGACCCAGTACTTC.

The rearrangement joins TRBV28 to TRBJ1-1; no reliable D call. CDR1 is MDHEN, CDR2 SYDVKM, per germline. The CDR3 runs to 13 residues. The V and J ends lost 3 bases and 4 bases respectively, with 9 bases between them. CDR3 protein: CASSFEVGTEAFF. The CDR3, as DNA: TGTGCCAGCAGTTTTGAGGTGGGCACTGAAGCTTTCTTT.

The chain recombines TRBV5-1 with TRBJ2-5; 9 bases are shared with TRBD1. This CDR3 is 15 amino acids long. Trimming removed 4 bases from V and 7 bases from J; junction bases left unmatched: 11. CDR1 is SGHRS, CDR2 YFSETQ, per germline. The CDR3 sequence is CASSITGGSFGTQYF. The CDR3 DNA sequence: TGCGCCAGCAGCATAACAGGGGGCAGTTTTGGGACCCAGTACTTC. The variable domain in full, with the rest retrieved from reference TRBV5-1 and TRBJ2-5, is KAGVTQTPRYLIKTRGQQVTLSCSPISGHRSVSWYQQTPGQGLQFLFEYFSETQRNKGNFPGRFSGRQFSNSRSEMNVSTLELGDSALYLCASSITGGSFGTQYFGPGTRLLVL.

The chain recombines TRBV4-2 with TRBJ2-1; the D gene is possibly TRBD2 (6 bases). V was trimmed by 0 bases and J by 6 bases, leaving 15 bases between them. The CDR3 totals 16 residues. The germline CDR1 and CDR2 sequences are LGHNA and YNFKEQ. In nucleotides, the CDR3 is TGTGCCAGCAGCCAAGATCTGAGTAGCGGCTTCAATGAGCAGTTCTTC. Encoded protein: CASSQDLSSGFNEQFF.

This chain connects TRBV7-9 to TRBJ2-3; 7 nucleotides align to TRBD2. Germline CDR1 is SEHNR and CDR2 is FQNEAQ (reference sequence). J was trimmed by 7 bases and V by 3 bases; bases with no gene match: 19. CDR3 length: 18 residues. CDR3 coding DNA: TGTGCCAGCAGCTTGGGTGGTGGCGGGGGTGCCCCGGGGCATACGCAGTATTTT. Amino acid sequence: CASSLGGGGGAPGHTQYF.

The chain couples TRBV7-7 to TRBJ2-5, with 8 nucleotides matching TRBD2. The trim removed 4 bases at V and 5 bases at J, leaving 3 bases unmatched. From germline, CDR1 is SSHAT and CDR2 FNYEAQ (reference sequence). The CDR3 covers 13 residues. CDR3 amino acids: CASSSGLGETQYF. For the CDR3, the DNA is TGTGCCAGCAGCTCGGGACTAGGGGAGACCCAGTACTTC.

The J gene is TRBJ1-5, the V gene TRBV7-9, with 10 bases that match TRBD1. CDR1 and CDR2 from the germline V gene are SEHNR and FQNEAQ (reference sequence). Unmatched junction bases numbered 8, after V lost 1 base and J lost 5 bases. CDR3 length: 17 amino acids. The CDR3 DNA reads as TGTGCCAGCAGCTTAGGGGCCGGGACAGGGGTGCATCAGCCCCAGCATTTT. The encoded protein is CASSLGAGTGVHQPQHF.

The V and J genes are TRBV5-1 and TRBJ2-1; 7 bases are a match to TRBD2. The CDR3 has 15 residues. The junction had 5 bases not matched to a gene; V was cut back by 3 bases and J by 2 bases. The germline gives CDR1 SGHRS, CDR2 YFSETQ. CDR3 nucleotide sequence: TGCGCCAGCAGCTCAGGACGGGGGGCCTACAATGAGCAGTTCTTC. It specifies CASSSGRGAYNEQFF.